The rows below give T cell receptor beta chains drawn from one sample of a study of shared clonotypes between healthy human individuals. Profiling relied on immunoSEQ multiplex PCR, and the TCRdb table lists in-frame clones only, not all of them. The top ten clones hold approximately 1.5% of a sample with 950,000 to 1,300,000 clones, roughly 75% of them seen once. Material: memory CD4+ T cells sorted from blood. All receptors derive from a man younger than 35 in good health. Each CDR3 is given with its conserved first and last residue. A D gene is named only where the DNA matches it firmly. Size values are once, few and many counts, or a class for expanded clones, and some rows have none.

TRBJ2-3 | - | TRBD2 | 15 | TRBV11-2 | TGTGCCAGCAGCCCAAATAGCGGGGGGCAGGGTACGCAGTATTTT | CASSPNSGGQGTQYF
TRBJ1-6 | - | - | 14 | TRBV28 | TGTGCCAGCAGTTGGGAGGGAGGCAGTTCACCCCTCCACTTT | CASSWEGGSSPLHF
TRBJ1-3 | - | - | 13 | TRBV6-5 | TGTGCCAGCAGTTATTCGTCTGGAAACACCATATATTTT | CASSYSSGNTIYF
TRBJ2-2 | - | - | 15 | TRBV6-5 | TGTGCCAGCAGTTGGGGGACGGCGAACACCGGGGAGCTGTTTTTT | CASSWGTANTGELFF
TRBJ1-2 | - | - | 16 | TRBV28 | TGTGCCAGCAGTTTATCCCGCGGGGAACCCAACTATGGCTACACCTTC | CASSLSRGEPNYGYTF
TRBJ2-3 | - | - | 16 | TRBV18 | TGTGCCAGCTCACCCTCTAGTTTTCTGAGCACAGATACGCAGTATTTT | CASSPSSFLSTDTQYF
TRBJ1-3 | - | - | 16 | TRBV5-6 | TGTGCCAGCACCAAAAAGACGGGAAACTCTGGAAACACCATATATTTT | CASTKKTGNSGNTIYF
TRBJ1-2 | few | - | 14 | TRBV5-1 | TGCGCCAGCAGCTTGGATGGGGAAACCTATGGCTACACCTTC | CASSLDGETYGYTF
TRBJ1-2 | - | - | 12 | TRBV2 | TGTGCCAGCAGTTTATCAGGGAGTGGCTACACCTTC | CASSLSGSGYTF
TRBJ1-1 | - | - | 13 | TRBV30 | TGTGCCTGGAGTGTACAAGAAACAACTGAAGCTTTCTTT | CAWSVQETTEAFF
TRBJ1-5 | - | - | 15 | TRBV5-4 | TGTGCCAGCAGCTTGTTCGGGATGGGCAATCAGCCCCAGCATTTT | CASSLFGMGNQPQHF
TRBJ1-2 | - | - | 13 | TRBV5-5 | TGTGCCAGCAGCTTCACAGCTAACTATGGCTACACCTTC | CASSFTANYGYTF
TRBJ1-2 | - | - | 15 | TRBV5-5 | TGTGCCAGCAGCATACAACCGGGCCCCCTTTATGGCTACACCTTC | CASSIQPGPLYGYTF
TRBJ1-4 | once | - | 14 | TRBV5-1 | TGCGCCAGCAGCCCTGGGCTTAGTAATGAAAAACTGTTTTTT | CASSPGLSNEKLFF
TRBJ2-2 | few | TRBD2 | 16 | TRBV5-1 | TGCGCCAGCAGCTCCCGGGGGGGACTAAACCCCGGGGAGCTGTTTTTT | CASSSRGGLNPGELFF
TRBJ1-2 | - | - | 15 | TRBV6-1 | TGTGCCAGCAGTGAAGGGAAAGGCCGGGGCTATGGCTACACCTTC | CASSEGKGRGYGYTF
TRBJ1-1 | - | - | 15 | TRBV7-2 | TGTGCCAGCAGCCCGACAGTATCTCTGAACACTGAAGCTTTCTTT | CASSPTVSLNTEAFF
TRBJ2-7 | - | TRBD1 | 15 | TRBV5-1 | TGCGCCAGCAGCCCGAGGACAGGGATCTCCTACGAGCAGTACTTC | CASSPRTGISYEQYF
TRBJ1-4 | - | - | 11 | TRBV10-3 | TGTGCCATCAGCAGCGGGGAAAAACTGTTTTTT | CAISSGEKLFF
TRBJ2-7 | - | - | 13 | TRBV6-1 | TGTGCCAGCAGGGCGGACCTATCCTACGAGCAGTACTTC | CASRADLSYEQYF
TRBJ2-7 | - | - | 12 | TRBV30 | TGTGCCTGGAGTGTACGACAATACGAGCAGTACTTC | CAWSVRQYEQYF
TRBJ2-3 | many | - | 13 | TRBV29-1 | TGCAGCGCGCTTCTAGTCTTCACAGATACGCAGTATTTT | CSALLVFTDTQYF
TRBJ2-7 | - | - | 14 | TRBV5-1 | TGCGCCAGCAGTCCTCCAGCTGCAGGGTACGAGCAGTACTTC | CASSPPAAGYEQYF
TRBJ2-1 | - | - | 14 | TRBV5-1 | TGCGCCACTACCCGGGACTTAACCTACAATGAGCAGTTCTTC | CATTRDLTYNEQFF
TRBJ2-1 | - | TRBD2 | 15 | TRBV14 | TGTGCCAGCAGCCCTAGCGGGAGGATCTACAATGAGCAGTTCTTC | CASSPSGRIYNEQFF
TRBJ2-2 | - | - | 14 | TRBV2 | TGTGCCAGCAGTGATTTCATGGGTTCCGGGGAGCTGTTTTTT | CASSDFMGSGELFF
TRBJ1-6 | - | - | 14 | TRBV6-1 | TGTGCCAGCAGTGAAGAGGCAGGCGTTTCACCCCTCCACTTT | CASSEEAGVSPLHF
TRBJ2-2 | once | TRBD1 | 16 | TRBV10-3 | TGTGCCATCAGTGAGTCTGTGACAGGGGTCACCGGGGAGCTGTTTTTT | CAISESVTGVTGELFF
TRBJ2-7 | - | - | 14 | TRBV5-1 | TGCGCCAGCAGCTTATATGGGCCGTCCTACGAGCAGTACTTC | CASSLYGPSYEQYF
TRBJ1-1 | - | TRBD1 | 15 | TRBV19 | TGTGCCAGTAGTTGGGGCAGGGGGATGAACACTGAAGCTTTCTTT | CASSWGRGMNTEAFF
TRBJ2-7 | - | - | 13 | TRBV25-1 | TGTGCCAGCATTAATATCCTGGCTAACGAGCAGTACTTC | CASINILANEQYF
TRBJ2-5 | - | - | 15 | TRBV7-2 | TGTGCCAGCAGCTTATTCTGGGGACCCCAAGAGACCCAGTACTTC | CASSLFWGPQETQYF
TRBJ2-7 | once | - | 13 | TRBV7-2 | TGTGCCAGCAGCCCGGGGACGCGCTACGAGCAGTACTTC | CASSPGTRYEQYF
TRBJ2-3 | - | TRBD2 | 15 | TRBV10-3 | TGTGCCATCAGGGACCTCGGGGGGACCACAGATACGCAGTATTTT | CAIRDLGGTTDTQYF
TRBJ2-1 | - | - | 14 | TRBV4-1 | TGCGCCAGCAGCGGCTCAGCGGGCTACAATGAGCAGTTCTTC | CASSGSAGYNEQFF
TRBJ1-6 | - | TRBD1 | 13 | TRBV30 | TGTGCCTACACGGGACAGGAGAATTCACCCCTCCACTTT | CAYTGQENSPLHF
TRBJ2-2 | - | - | 18 | TRBV7-2 | TGTGCCAGCAGCTTAAATCTTGGGCTAGCGATGAACACCGGGGAGCTGTTTTTT | CASSLNLGLAMNTGELFF
TRBJ1-5 | once | - | 12 | TRBV19 | TGTGCCAGTAGTATCCAAAATCAGCCCCAGCATTTT | CASSIQNQPQHF
TRBJ1-1 | - | TRBD1 | 15 | TRBV7-6 | TGTGCCAGCAGCAAGGGACAGGGAATGAACACTGAAGCTTTCTTT | CASSKGQGMNTEAFF
TRBJ2-2 | - | - | 14 | TRBV11-2 | TGTGCCAGCAGCGTCGGGACCAACACCGGGGAGCTGTTTTTT | CASSVGTNTGELFF
TRBJ1-5 | few | - | 12 | TRBV27 | TGTGCCAGCAGTCCGACTAATCAGCCCCAGCATTTT | CASSPTNQPQHF
TRBJ1-1 | few | - | 14 | TRBV9 | TGTGCCAGCAGCGTAACTGCAGCGAACACTGAAGCTTTCTTT | CASSVTAANTEAFF
TRBJ2-2 | - | - | 12 | TRBV29-1 | TGCAGCGTTCAAACCAACACCGGGGAGCTGTTTTTT | CSVQTNTGELFF
TRBJ2-7 | - | - | 14 | TRBV14 | TGTGCCAGCAGCCAGGGGTCAGCTTTCCAGGGGCAGTACTTC | CASSQGSAFQGQYF
TRBJ2-3 | - | - | 14 | TRBV19 | TGTGCCAGTAGTCACGCGGGGACCACAGATACGCAGTATTTT | CASSHAGTTDTQYF
TRBJ2-7 | - | - | 16 | TRBV30 | TGTGCCTGGAGTGTAGGTCAGGCGGGGTTCTCCTACGAGCAGTACTTC | CAWSVGQAGFSYEQYF
TRBJ1-2 | - | - | 11 | TRBV20-1 | TGCAGTGCTAGAGCAGGCATGGGCTACACCTTC | CSARAGMGYTF
TRBJ1-4 | - | - | 15 | TRBV4-2 | TGTGCCAGCAGCCAAGACGGACAGCCGAATGAAAAACTGTTTTTT | CASSQDGQPNEKLFF
TRBJ1-1 | - | - | 14 | TRBV7-8 | TGTGCCAGCAGCTTACGAATGGTGGTGACTGAAGCTTTCTTT | CASSLRMVVTEAFF
TRBJ2-5 | once | TRBD2 | 14 | TRBV7-2 | TGTGCCAGCAGCTCTTCGACTAGCGGGGTTAACCAGTACTTC | CASSSSTSGVNQYF
TRBJ2-5 | - | - | 14 | TRBV7-2 | TGTGCCAGCAGCTTAAATATGCTAGAAGGGACCCAGTACTTC | CASSLNMLEGTQYF
TRBJ2-7 | - | - | 12 | TRBV6-1 | TGTGCCAGCAGTGAACAGACCTACGAGCAGTACTTC | CASSEQTYEQYF
TRBJ1-1 | - | - | 15 | TRBV27 | TGTGCCAGCAGTTCCCAGACAGGCGGAGGCACTGAAGCTTTCTTT | CASSSQTGGGTEAFF
TRBJ2-1 | - | - | 12 | TRBV6-1 | TGTGCCACGGGGAGCTCCTACAATGAGCAGTTCTTC | CATGSSYNEQFF
TRBJ2-5 | few | TRBD2 | 15 | TRBV2 | TGTGCCAGCAGTGAAGCGAACTGGGGGGGAGAGACCCAGTACTTC | CASSEANWGGETQYF
TRBJ1-1 | - | TRBD1 | 14 | TRBV19 | TGTGCCAGTAGTATCAGGGGGCAAGCGACTGAAGCTTTCTTT | CASSIRGQATEAFF
TRBJ1-5 | - | TRBD1 | 13 | TRBV4-1 | TGCGCCAGCAGCCAGGACAGGGGGCTGCCCCAGCATTTT | CASSQDRGLPQHF
TRBJ2-7 | few | - | 14 | TRBV5-1 | TGCGCCAGCAGCACCCGTACAGCCGCCTACGAGCAGTACTTC | CASSTRTAAYEQYF